A single sample gave rise to the 29 T cell receptor beta chains below, sequenced in a study of blood T cell repertoires in COVID-19. Assay: immunoSEQ multiplex PCR; the TCRdb copy retains only in-frame clones and omits some. Altogether 75,000 to 90,000 clones are present, about 82% being singletons, with the ten largest covering under 20%. The sequenced material came from peripheral blood. The origin of the receptors is a man of 80 years or more with active or convalescent COVID-19.

The chain couples TRBV2 to TRBJ2-7, with 12 bases matching TRBD2. In germline, CDR1 is SNHLY, CDR2 FYNNEI. CDR3 size: 14 residues. The trim removed 5 bases at V and 7 bases at J, leaving 6 bases unmatched. CDR3 sequence reads: CASSKLAGGPEQYV. The CDR3 DNA reads TGTGCCAGCAGTAAACTAGCGGGAGGCCCGGAGCAGTACGTC.

This chain joins TRBV7-6 and TRBJ2-3; maybe TRBD1 (5 bases). The CDR3 loop spans 16 amino acids. V dropped 4 bases and J dropped 2 bases, with 16 bases sitting between them. Looked up from germline, CDR1 is SGHVS and CDR2 is FNYEAQ. CDR3 in DNA: TGTGCCAGCAGCTGGTCACAGGAACTATCCACAGATACGCAGTATTTT. Protein product: CASSWSQELSTDTQYF.

The CDR3 region is CASRRTSGATDTQYF. CDR3 coding DNA: TGTGCCAGCAGGAGGACTAGCGGGGCCACAGATACGCAGTATTTT. The chain joins TRBV2 to TRBJ2-3; 12 bases are shared with TRBD2. Trimming cost V 6 bases and J 2 bases; bases outside gene matches: 3. The CDR3 spans 15 residues. Per germline, CDR1 SNHLY and CDR2 FYNNEI. Full variable domain (rest looked up from reference TRBV2 and TRBJ2-3): EPEVTQTPSHQVTQMGQEVILRCVPISNHLYFYWYRQILGQKVEFLVSFYNNEISEKSEIFDDQFSVERPDGSNFTLKIRSTKLEDSAMYFCASRRTSGATDTQYFGPGTRLTVL.

V is TRBV9 and J is TRBJ2-1; tentatively, D is TRBD1 (6 bases). The CDR3 length is 16 residues. Per the germline V gene, CDR1 is SGDLS and CDR2 is YYNGEE. V was clipped by 1 base and J by 3 bases, with 14 bases between them. The CDR3, as DNA: TGTGCCAGCAGCGTAAAAGGGGACAACCACTACAATGAGCAGTTCTTC. Its translation: CASSVKGDNHYNEQFF.

This clone appeared a few times. The chain joins TRBV9 to TRBJ1-6; unclear D gene. CDR1 is SGDLS, CDR2 YYNGEE, per germline. The CDR3 is 13 amino acids. V was trimmed by 3 bases and J by 2 bases, leaving 3 bases between them. CDR3 nucleotide sequence: TGTGCCAGCAGCGCCACCTATAATTCACCCCTCCACTTT. Its protein product is CASSATYNSPLHF.

V is TRBV2 and J is TRBJ1-5, with no clear D. The germline gives CDR1 SNHLY, CDR2 FYNNEI. The CDR3 contains 14 residues. Trimming pared 6 bases from V and 1 base from J, leaving 10 bases between. CDR3 in DNA: TGTGCCAGCAGCGAATCTCGGAGCAATCAGCCCCAGCATTTT. Translation: CASSESRSNQPQHF.

This rearrangement joins TRBV7-7 to TRBJ2-1, with 9 bases that match TRBD1. V was pared by 4 bases and J by 5 bases, with 3 bases of the junction left unmatched. The CDR3 contains 14 residues. The germline V gene has CDR1 SSHAT and CDR2 FNYEAQ (reference sequence). Written as DNA, the CDR3 is TGTGCCAGCAGCTCCTGGGACAGGGACAATGAGCAGTTCTTC. Protein: CASSSWDRDNEQFF. Supplemented by reference TRBV7-7 and TRBJ2-1, the full variable domain reads GAGVSQSPRYKVTKRGQDVTLRCDPISSHATLYWYQQALGQGPEFLTYFNYEAQPDKSGLPSDRFSAERPEGSISTLTIQRTEQRDSAMYRCASSSWDRDNEQFFGPGTRLTVL.

This chain connects TRBV9 to TRBJ1-2; 8 nucleotides agree with TRBD1. This CDR3 is 15 amino acids long. V lost 3 bases to trimming and J lost 2 bases; unmatched junction nucleotides: 6. The V gene's germline CDR1 is SGDLS and CDR2 YYNGEE. In DNA form, the CDR3 reads TGTGCCAGCAGCGCTAGACAGGGGACAAACTATGGCTACACCTTC. It translates to CASSARQGTNYGYTF.

This clone was seen only a few times. The CDR3, as DNA: TGTGCCAGCAGCTTAGCGCTGCGGTTCTCAGGAAACACCATATATTTT. It codes for CASSLALRFSGNTIYF. The V call is TRBV7-9, the J call TRBJ1-3; the D is unclear. The CDR3 covers 16 residues. Trimming removed 0 bases from V and 4 bases from J, with 13 bases in between. From germline, CDR1 is SEHNR and CDR2 FQNEAQ (reference sequence).

This chain links TRBV28 with TRBJ1-1, with D maybe TRBD1 (6 bases). The germline gives CDR1 MDHEN, CDR2 SYDVKM. Trimming stripped 7 bases from V and 0 bases from J, with 18 bases between. This CDR3 has 16 residues. DNA for the CDR3: TGTGCCAGCACCCGGGGGGGGGCCATTGTGAACACTGAAGCTTTCTTT. It specifies CASTRGGAIVNTEAFF.

This clone was recorded only once. This chain uses TRBV11-2 with TRBJ2-2; D uncertain. V was shortened by 5 bases and J by 1 base, with 11 bases between the two germline ends. Germline loops: CDR1 SGHAT, CDR2 FQNNGV. The CDR3 is 15 residues long. This CDR3 reads CASSPERLNTGELFF. The CDR3 DNA sequence: TGTGCCAGCAGCCCTGAGAGGCTGAACACCGGGGAGCTGTTTTTT.

The CDR3 DNA follows: TGTGCCAGCAGACGGGAGATGGCCACAGATACGCAGTATTTT. This encodes CASRREMATDTQYF. The V call is TRBV11-3, the J call TRBJ2-3, with a weak D call TRBD2 (6 bases). Trimming pared 6 bases from V and 2 bases from J, leaving 12 bases between. Germline CDR1 is SGHNT and CDR2 is YENEEA. CDR3 length equals 14 residues.

This chain links TRBV5-6 with TRBJ2-2, with 10 bases matching TRBD1. Looked up from germline, CDR1 is SGHDT and CDR2 is YYEEEE. V lost 4 bases and J lost 4; bases outside the gene matches: 1. The CDR3 totals 14 residues. The chain's CDR3 is CASSRDRGTGELFF. The DNA of the CDR3 is TGTGCCAGCAGCCGGGACAGGGGCACCGGGGAGCTGTTTTTT.

The gene calls are TRBV25-1 and TRBJ2-5; no clear D. V was pared by 2 bases and J by 5 bases, with 9 bases between. CDR3 length equals 13 residues. CDR1 and CDR2 from the germline V gene are MGHDK and SYGVNS. The CDR3 sequence: CASSESPRETQYF. The CDR3 nucleotides read TGTGCCAGCAGTGAAAGCCCGAGGGAGACCCAGTACTTC.

V is TRBV3-1 (or the pseudogene TRBV3-2) and J is TRBJ2-3, with TRBD1 identical over 10 bases. Germline V gives CDR1 LGHDT, CDR2 YNNKEL (reference sequence). V lost 4 bases to trimming and J lost 1 base; unmatched junction nucleotides: 2. This CDR3 is 15 amino acids long. DNA of the CDR3: TGTGCCAGCAGCCGCGGACAGGGGGGCACAGATACGCAGTATTTT. Translating gives CASSRGQGGTDTQYF.

A single count supports this clone. The chain has TRBV7-2 and TRBJ2-1, with 8 bases identical to TRBD1. Unmatched junction bases numbered 6, after V lost 5 bases and J lost 3 bases. The CDR3 is 15 residues long. CDR1 and CDR2 (germline): SGHTA, FQGNSA. The CDR3 DNA sequence: TGTGCCAGCAGCCCCGGGACAGGAGGCTACAATGAGCAGTTCTTC. Protein sequence: CASSPGTGGYNEQFF.

The chain couples TRBV29-1 to TRBJ1-5, with a tentative D call TRBD1 (6 bases). The germline V gene has CDR1 SQVTM and CDR2 ANQGSEA. Trimming pared 7 bases from V and 4 bases from J, leaving 14 bases between. The length of the CDR3 is 13 residues. The CDR3 coding sequence is TGCAGCGCTTTAGGGGGGGGAAATCAGCCCCAGCATTTT. Protein sequence: CSALGGGNQPQHF.

The chain joins TRBV6-6 to TRBJ2-1; D ambiguous. Germline V gene data show CDR1 as MNHNY and CDR2 as SVGAGI (reference sequence). V was pared by 6 bases and J by 10 bases, with 16 bases between. This CDR3 is 13 amino acids long. This CDR3 is CASRANPANEQFF. As DNA, the CDR3 is TGTGCCAGCAGAGCCAACCCCGCTAACGAGCAGTTCTTC.

In DNA form, the CDR3 reads TGTGCCAGCAGCTGGGAGGGCAACTATGGCTACACCTTC. Its protein is CASSWEGNYGYTF. The chain combines TRBV6-5 with TRBJ1-2; no definite D call. There are 13 residues in the CDR3. From germline, CDR1 is MNHEY and CDR2 SVGAGI. Deletions cut 6 bases from V and 2 bases from J, with 10 bases between.

V gene TRBV11-3 combines with J gene TRBJ2-5, with 7 nucleotides matching TRBD2. Germline V lookup: CDR1 SGHNT, CDR2 YENEEA. The length of the CDR3 is 15 residues. V trimming: 5 bases; J trimming: 5 bases; junction bases outside the gene matches: 11. The CDR3 spells CASSTRSRGGETQYF. The CDR3 DNA follows: TGTGCCAGCAGCACGAGATCCCGGGGAGGGGAGACCCAGTACTTC. The full variable domain, with the rest looked up from reference TRBV11-3 and TRBJ2-5, is EAGVVQSPRYKIIEKKQPVAFWCNPISGHNTLYWYLQNLGQGPELLIRYENEEAVDDSQLPKDRFSAERLKGVDSTLKIQPAELGDSAVYLCASSTRSRGGETQYFGPGTRLLVL.

The V and J genes are TRBV6-5 and TRBJ2-1; 7 nucleotides agree with TRBD1. This CDR3 has 16 amino acids. Germline V gene lookup returns CDR1 MNHEY and CDR2 SVGAGI. V trimming: 2 bases; J trimming: 4 bases; junction bases outside the gene matches: 8. CDR3 DNA sequence: TGTGCCAGCAGTTACGAAGGGGGCGTCGGATACAATGAGCAGTTCTTC. It encodes CASSYEGGVGYNEQFF.

J is TRBJ1-5 and V is TRBV7-2; TRBD1 might be the D (6 bases). Between the trimmed V and J ends, which lost 5 bases and 3 bases, there was a span of 11 bases. Germline loops: CDR1 SGHTA, CDR2 FQGNSA. This CDR3 region has 14 residues. The chain's CDR3 is CASSVGQNNQPQHF. Here the CDR3 DNA reads TGTGCCAGCAGCGTAGGACAGAACAATCAGCCCCAGCATTTT.

The rearrangement links TRBV27 to TRBJ2-1, with D possibly being TRBD1 (5 bases). Between the trimmed V and J ends, which lost 9 bases and 2 bases, there was a span of 14 bases. The CDR3 is made up of 14 amino acids. Germline V gene data show CDR1 as MNHEY and CDR2 as SMNVEV (reference sequence). CDR3 in amino acids: CASQPRVPYNEQFF. CDR3 coding DNA: TGTGCCAGTCAACCCAGGGTCCCCTACAATGAGCAGTTCTTC.

The sample holds a few counts of this clone. The genes are TRBV7-9 and TRBJ2-1; 11 bases map to TRBD1. V lost 5 bases, J lost 7 bases, and 13 bases stayed unmatched. This CDR3 spans 17 amino acids. Germline-derived CDR1 and CDR2 are SEHNR and FQNEAQ (reference sequence). CDR3 bases: TGTGCCAGCAGCACTGTCACCGGGACAGGGGGATGGAATGAGCAGTTCTTC. Its translation is CASSTVTGTGGWNEQFF.

The chain has TRBV7-3 and TRBJ1-1; the match to TRBD1 covers 7 bases. Trimming removed 5 bases from V and 5 bases from J; junction bases left unmatched: 11. The CDR3 covers 15 residues. Germline CDR1 reads SGHTA; CDR2 reads FQGTGA. CDR3 sequence: CASSPQGGPRTEAFF. The CDR3 nucleotides are TGTGCCAGCAGCCCCCAAGGGGGCCCGCGAACTGAAGCTTTCTTT.

The chain uses TRBV30 and TRBJ2-1, with TRBD2 matching 7 bases. This CDR3 comprises 14 residues. V lost 5 bases and J lost 6; bases outside the gene matches: 10. CDR1 is GTSNPN and CDR2 is SVGIG in the germline V gene (reference sequence). CDR3 region: CAWAGLTLANEQFF. The CDR3 DNA reads as TGTGCCTGGGCGGGACTAACCCTTGCCAATGAGCAGTTCTTC.

The chain employs TRBV6-5 and TRBJ2-3, with D perhaps matching TRBD2 (5 bases). This CDR3 has 15 amino acids. The germline V gene encodes CDR1 MNHEY and CDR2 SVGAGI. V lost 6 bases to trimming and J lost 6 bases, with 19 bases between them. The CDR3 loop reads CASSTSLSIEDTQYF. The CDR3 nucleotides read TGTGCCAGCAGCACTAGTTTGAGTATAGAGGATACGCAGTATTTT.

The genes are TRBV4-1 and TRBJ2-3, with 7 bases fitting TRBD2. Looked up from germline, CDR1 is MGHRA and CDR2 is YSYEKL. With V trimmed by 4 bases and J by 1 base, 5 bases remained unmatched. The CDR3 runs 15 residues. The CDR3 region is CASSPRSGGTDTQYF. Here the CDR3 DNA reads TGCGCCAGCAGCCCTCGAAGCGGGGGCACAGATACGCAGTATTTT.

This chain links TRBV19 with TRBJ2-2, with D tentatively TRBD1 (5 bases). This CDR3 is built from 14 residues. Germline loops: CDR1 LNHDA, CDR2 SQIVND (reference sequence). The germline V and J ends were trimmed by 10 bases and 5 bases, with 17 bases remaining between them. CDR3 region: CATRGQGWTGELFF. The CDR3 region has the DNA TGTGCCACTAGGGGCCAGGGCTGGACCGGGGAGCTGTTTTTT.